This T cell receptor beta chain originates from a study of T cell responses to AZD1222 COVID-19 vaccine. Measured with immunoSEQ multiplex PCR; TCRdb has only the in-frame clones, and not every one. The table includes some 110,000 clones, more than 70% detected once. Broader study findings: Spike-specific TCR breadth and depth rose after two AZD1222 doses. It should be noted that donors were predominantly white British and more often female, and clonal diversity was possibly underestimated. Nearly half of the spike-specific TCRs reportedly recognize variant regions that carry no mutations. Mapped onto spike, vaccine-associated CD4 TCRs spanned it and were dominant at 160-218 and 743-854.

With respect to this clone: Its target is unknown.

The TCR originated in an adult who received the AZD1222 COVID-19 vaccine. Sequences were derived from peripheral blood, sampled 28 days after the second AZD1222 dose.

Here the CDR3 reads CASSLTPTGFGYGYTF. Here the CDR3 DNA reads TGTGCCAGTAGTCTCACGCCAACAGGGTTTGGGTATGGCTACACCTTC. The V gene is TRBV19, the J gene TRBJ1-2; perhaps TRBD1 as D (6 bases). The CDR3 has 16 amino acids. Germline CDR1 is LNHDA and CDR2 is SQIVND (reference sequence). The V gene lost 5 bases and the J gene lost 5 bases, with 21 bases spanning the gap.